This T cell receptor beta chain was sequenced for a study of shared clonotypes between healthy human individuals. Overall study: Each donor contributed plates that comprised three CD4 naive, three CD4 memory, two CD8 naive and one CD8 memory. The study, taken as a whole, reports: Larger richness was generally estimated for naive than memory subsets.

As concerns this clone: The antigen remains undetermined.

The CDR3 is 14 amino acids. V was clipped by 5 bases and J by 0 bases, with 11 bases between them. CDR1 SGHNT and CDR2 YENEEA come from the germline V gene. Donors, healthy HIV-negative adults, lacked recent acute infections or vaccinations. The table came from immunoSEQ multiplex PCR; TCRdb's copy has only in-frame clones and leaves some out. This table holds 2 million to 2.5 million clones, 95% found once. The chain combines TRBV11-3 with TRBJ2-7; D unresolved. Sample: naive CD4+ T cells sorted from blood. As for subset: CD45RA+ positively selected. The receptor was derived from a man aged 18 to 29 in good health. The CDR3 nucleotides read TGTGCCAGCAGCAAAACGACGGGCTCCTACGAGCAGTACTTC. Its protein is CASSKTTGSYEQYF. Using reference TRBV11-3 and TRBJ2-7 for the parts outside the CDR3, the full variable domain is EAGVVQSPRYKIIEKKQPVAFWCNPISGHNTLYWYLQNLGQGPELLIRYENEEAVDDSQLPKDRFSAERLKGVDSTLKIQPAELGDSAVYLCASSKTTGSYEQYFGPGTRLTVT.